The 25 T cell receptor beta chains given below trace back to one sample, sequenced in a study of cytomegalovirus exposure and HLA in healthy donors. The PCR contained 60 Vbeta and 13 Jbeta primers. Using immunoSEQ multiplex PCR, the repertoire was profiled, and TCRdb retains in-frame clones only, with some absent. The data show over 45,000 clones, about 83% seen once. Source material: PBMCs. The receptors come from a man aged 25-45 years in good health and CMV-seronegative.

This clone is a singleton in its sample. CDR3 in DNA: TGTGCCAGCAGCTTAGTTGGGAGGTTCCAAGAGACCCAGTACTTC. This translates into CASSLVGRFQETQYF. The chain joins TRBV7-8 to TRBJ2-5, with D possibly being TRBD2 (6 bases). Trimming removed 1 base from V and 1 base from J, with 10 bases in between. There are 15 residues in the CDR3. CDR1 SGHVS and CDR2 FQNEAQ come from the germline V gene.

This chain connects TRBV5-6 to TRBJ1-2; D might be TRBD1 (6 bases). CDR1 is SGHDT and CDR2 is YYEEEE in the germline V gene. This CDR3 comprises 15 residues. Deletions cut 1 base from V and 4 bases from J, with 14 bases between. CDR3 DNA sequence: TGTGCCAGCAGCTTGTACAAGGGGGTCTCCTATGGCTACACCTTC. Protein sequence: CASSLYKGVSYGYTF.

The gene calls are TRBV13 and TRBJ2-1, with 7 bases matching TRBD1. Unmatched junction bases numbered 6, after V lost 3 bases and J lost 4 bases. CDR1 and CDR2 from the germline V gene are PRHDT and FYEKMQ (reference sequence). The CDR3 covers 15 residues. The CDR3 loop is CASSFIGTAYNEQFF. CDR3 bases: TGTGCCAGCAGCTTTATAGGGACAGCTTACAATGAGCAGTTCTTC. Combining the CDR3 with reference TRBV13 and TRBJ2-1 gives the whole variable domain AAGVIQSPRHLIKEKRETATLKCYPIPRHDTVYWYQQGPGQDPQFLISFYEKMQSDKGSIPDRFSAQQFSDYHSELNMSSLELGDSALYFCASSFIGTAYNEQFFGPGTRLTVL.

The count of this clone is one. This chain connects TRBV18 to TRBJ2-7; perhaps TRBD2 as D (5 bases). The CDR3 loop spans 13 amino acids. V was trimmed by 6 bases and J by 4 bases, leaving 13 bases between them. Germline CDR1 and CDR2: KGHSH and LQKENI. CDR3 sequence: CASSSATGYEQYF. CDR3 DNA sequence: TGTGCCAGCTCCTCGGCCACGGGGTACGAGCAGTACTTC. Full variable domain (missing parts from reference TRBV18 and TRBJ2-7): NAGVMQNPRHLVRRRGQEARLRCSPMKGHSHVYWYRQLPEEGLKFMVYLQKENIIDESGMPKERFSAEFPKEGPSILRIQQVVRGDSAAYFCASSSATGYEQYFGPGTRLTVT.

This clone appeared a few times. The chain joins TRBV25-1 to TRBJ2-7; TRBD2 matches at 10 bases. Unmatched junction bases numbered 5, after V lost 3 bases and J lost 0 bases. The CDR3 covers 16 residues. The V gene's germline CDR1 is MGHDK and CDR2 SYGVNS. The CDR3 loop reads CASSEIAGGTSYEQYF. The CDR3 DNA follows: TGTGCCAGCAGTGAGATAGCGGGGGGCACCTCCTACGAGCAGTACTTC.

This chain links TRBV15 with TRBJ2-2; D gene ambiguous. In germline, CDR1 is LNHNV, CDR2 YYDKDF (reference sequence). V lost 0 bases to trimming and J lost 6 bases, with 8 bases between them. This CDR3 has 14 residues. DNA for the CDR3: TGTGCCACCAGCAGAGATAGCTTGGCCGGGGAGCTGTTTTTT. It specifies CATSRDSLAGELFF.

As to this clone: At one of its ends the junction is not consistent with the germline gene, which may arise from a read error. The rearrangement joins TRBV7-7 to TRBJ1-1, with D unresolved. Germline assignment: CDR1 SSHAT and CDR2 FNYEAQ (reference sequence). CDR3 length: 13 residues. This CDR3 is CASSLVFGAEAFF. For the CDR3, the DNA is TGTGCTAGCAGCTTAGTGTTTGGAGCTGAAGCTTTCTTT.

The rearrangement links TRBV29-1 to TRBJ2-7, with 8 positions matching TRBD1. This CDR3 has 12 residues. Germline V lookup: CDR1 SQVTM, CDR2 ANQGSEA. The V gene end was trimmed by 7 bases and the J gene end by 2 bases; junction bases not matched to a gene: 4. In nucleotides, the CDR3 is TGCAGCGCGCAACAGGGGGCCTACGAGCAGTACTTC. Translating it yields CSAQQGAYEQYF.

This clone came up once. The chain employs TRBV28 and TRBJ1-5, with 7 bases matching TRBD1. Germline values: CDR1 MDHEN, CDR2 SYDVKM. The CDR3 runs to 14 residues. V lost 6 bases, J lost 6 bases, and 8 bases stayed unmatched. CDR3 loop: CASSPQGYGQPQHF. The CDR3 DNA reads as TGTGCCAGCAGCCCACAGGGGTATGGTCAGCCCCAGCATTTT.

The chain recombines TRBV10-3 with TRBJ2-7; 8 nucleotides agree with TRBD1. V gave up 3 bases and J gave up 1 base; unmatched junction bases: 8. The CDR3 spans 16 residues. Germline-derived CDR1 and CDR2 are ENHRY and SYGVKD. The CDR3 sequence: CAISDSWGQASYEQYF. The CDR3 nucleotides read TGTGCCATCAGTGACTCCTGGGGACAGGCATCCTACGAGCAGTACTTC.

The gene calls are TRBV6-1 and TRBJ2-3; 8 bases map to TRBD2. The CDR3 loop spans 16 amino acids. Per germline, CDR1 MNHNS and CDR2 SASEGT. V lost 0 bases and J lost 4; bases outside the gene matches: 6. CDR3 nucleotide sequence: TGTGCCAGCAGTGAAGCTGGGCTAGCGGGCGCAGATACGCAGTATTTT. Translation gives CASSEAGLAGADTQYF.

This sequence joins TRBV2 and TRBJ2-7, with TRBD1 identical over 7 bases. CDR3 length: 12 amino acids. Losses at the gene ends were 6 bases for V and 6 bases for J; bases not matched to a gene: 5. Per the germline V gene, CDR1 is SNHLY and CDR2 is FYNNEI. CDR3 sequence reads: CASRGTVFEQYF. As DNA, the CDR3 is TGTGCCAGCAGGGGGACAGTTTTCGAGCAGTACTTC. The entire variable domain, with the rest obtained from reference TRBV2 and TRBJ2-7, is as follows: EPEVTQTPSHQVTQMGQEVILRCVPISNHLYFYWYRQILGQKVEFLVSFYNNEISEKSEIFDDQFSVERPDGSNFTLKIRSTKLEDSAMYFCASRGTVFEQYFGPGTRLTVT.

V and J are TRBV5-1 and TRBJ1-3; TRBD1 might be the D (5 bases). The V end was cut by 0 bases, the J end by 1 base, with 8 bases between. This CDR3 comprises 15 residues. Germline V gene data show CDR1 as SGHRS and CDR2 as YFSETQ. The CDR3 DNA sequence: TGCGCCAGCAGCTTGGCAGGGCAGTCTGGAAACACCATATATTTT. The encoded protein is CASSLAGQSGNTIYF.

The chain uses TRBV5-4 and TRBJ2-7; D perhaps matches TRBD1 (5 bases). Between the trimmed V and J ends, which lost 0 bases and 2 bases, there was a span of 15 bases. This CDR3 region has 16 residues. Germline V gene sequence: CDR1 SGHNT, CDR2 YYREEE (reference sequence). CDR3 nucleotide sequence: TGTGCCAGCAGCTTGGCATATCGGACAAACACCTACGAGCAGTACTTC. It codes for CASSLAYRTNTYEQYF.

The J gene is TRBJ2-3, the V gene TRBV6-5; 11 bases align to TRBD2. The CDR3 is made up of 15 amino acids. Germline V CDR1 and CDR2: MNHEY, SVGAGI. With V trimmed by 5 bases and J by 4 bases, 5 bases remained unmatched. As DNA, the CDR3 is TGTGCCAGCAGTCAGCTAGCGGGAGGCGCAGATACGCAGTATTTT. It specifies CASSQLAGGADTQYF.

This chain joins TRBV13 and TRBJ2-5; tentative D call: TRBD1 (5 bases). V was shortened by 4 bases and J by 1 base, with 13 bases between the two germline ends. The CDR3 is 15 amino acids. CDR1 is PRHDT and CDR2 is FYEKMQ in the germline V gene (reference sequence). The CDR3, as DNA: TGTGCCAGCAGCTCCCTCGGACACATCCAAGAGACCCAGTACTTC. As protein: CASSSLGHIQETQYF. Full variable domain (missing parts from reference TRBV13 and TRBJ2-5): AAGVIQSPRHLIKEKRETATLKCYPIPRHDTVYWYQQGPGQDPQFLISFYEKMQSDKGSIPDRFSAQQFSDYHSELNMSSLELGDSALYFCASSSLGHIQETQYFGPGTRLLVL.

This chain joins TRBV19 and TRBJ2-4; TRBD1 is a possible D gene (5 bases). V dropped 5 bases and J dropped 0 bases, with 23 bases sitting between them. The CDR3 runs to 19 residues. In germline, CDR1 is LNHDA, CDR2 SQIVND (reference sequence). This chain's CDR3 is CASSPDPLTGVLAKNIQYF. CDR3 nucleotides: TGTGCCAGTAGTCCCGACCCCCTTACAGGAGTGCTAGCCAAAAACATTCAGTACTTC.

The chain joins TRBV4-3 to TRBJ2-7; perhaps TRBD2 as D (6 bases). The V end was cut by 2 bases, the J end by 2 bases, with 16 bases between. Germline CDR1 and CDR2: LGHNA and YSLEER. The CDR3 has 16 residues. The CDR3 sequence is CASSQLRASETYEQYF. The CDR3 DNA is TGCGCCAGCAGCCAATTGCGGGCTAGCGAGACCTACGAGCAGTACTTC.

This chain joins TRBV4-1 and TRBJ2-5, with TRBD1 matching over 7 bases. The DNA end is more similar to TRBJ2-7, so the J call may be wrong. Germline CDR1 is MGHRA and CDR2 is YSYEKL. The CDR3 is 17 amino acids. CDR3 sequence (DNA): TGCGCCAGCAGCCAAGAGGGAGCGAGGGACAGCTCCTACGAGCAGTACTTC. Protein product: CASSQEGARDSSYEQYF.

The chain combines TRBV6-5 with TRBJ1-1; D unresolved. CDR3 size: 14 residues. From germline, CDR1 is MNHEY and CDR2 SVGAGI. V lost 7 bases and J lost 7, with 19 bases in between. CDR3: CASTPAGIEGEAFF. The CDR3 region has the DNA TGTGCCAGCACTCCGGCGGGGATTGAGGGTGAAGCTTTCTTT.

A single count supports this clone. This chain connects TRBV11-2 to TRBJ1-1; 12 bases map to TRBD1. The CDR3 has 13 amino acids. Germline V CDR1 and CDR2: SGHAT, FQNNGV. Unmatched junction bases numbered 0, after V lost 4 bases and J lost 6 bases. The DNA of the CDR3 is TGTGCCAGCAGCTGGGACAGGGGGCCTGAAGCTTTCTTT. Translation gives CASSWDRGPEAFF.

V usage is TRBV7-2 and J usage is TRBJ2-5; TRBD2 matches 9 bases. V trimming: 1 base; J trimming: 1 base; junction bases outside the gene matches: 1. The length of the CDR3 is 15 residues. CDR1 is SGHTA and CDR2 is FQGNSA in the germline V gene. The CDR3 here is CASSLGGGAQETQYF. Here the CDR3 DNA reads TGTGCCAGCAGCTTAGGCGGGGGGGCCCAAGAGACCCAGTACTTC.

This clone was observed a handful of times. The chain is built from TRBV6-6 and TRBJ2-2; TRBD2 aligns across 9 bases. The trim removed 7 bases at V and 2 bases at J, leaving 8 bases unmatched. The CDR3 is 16 amino acids. Germline CDR1 reads MNHNY; CDR2 reads SVGAGI (reference sequence). The CDR3 loop reads CASIDLAGPNTGELFF. The CDR3 nucleotides are TGTGCCAGCATCGATCTAGCGGGACCAAACACCGGGGAGCTGTTTTTT.

The chain joins TRBV15 to TRBJ2-2; D perhaps matches TRBD1 (5 bases). This CDR3 spans 12 amino acids. Trimming cost V 5 bases and J 7 bases, with 8 bases left between them. The V gene's germline CDR1 is LNHNV and CDR2 YYDKDF (reference sequence). The CDR3 reads CATSSQGGELFF. The CDR3 region has the DNA TGTGCCACCAGCTCGCAGGGCGGGGAGCTGTTTTTT. Together with reference TRBV15 and TRBJ2-2, the CDR3 gives the full variable domain: DAMVIQNPRYQVTQFGKPVTLSCSQTLNHNVMYWYQQKSSQAPKLLFHYYDKDFNNEADTPDNFQSRRPNTSFCFLDIRSPGLGDTAMYLCATSSQGGELFFGEGSRLTVL.

The rearrangement uses TRBV7-2 and TRBJ1-2; TRBD1 matches 8 bases. Germline V gives CDR1 SGHTA, CDR2 FQGNSA. This CDR3 is built from 15 residues. V lost 4 bases to trimming and J lost 2 bases; unmatched junction nucleotides: 6. In DNA form, the CDR3 reads TGTGCCAGCAGCTCAGGACAGGGTACCAACTATGGCTACACCTTC. It specifies CASSSGQGTNYGYTF. Using reference TRBV7-2 and TRBJ1-2 for the parts outside the CDR3, the full variable domain is GAGVSQSPSNKVTEKGKDVELRCDPISGHTALYWYRQSLGQGLEFLIYFQGNSAPDKSGLPSDRFSAERTGGSVSTLTIQRTQQEDSAVYLCASSSGQGTNYGYTFGSGTRLTVV.